The T cell receptor beta chain under discussion was sequenced for a study of early T cells in non-severe SARS-CoV-2 infection. CDR1 and CDR2 from the germline V gene are DFQATT and SNEGSKA (reference sequence). The germline V and J ends were trimmed by 0 bases and 4 bases, with 12 bases remaining between them. The CDR3 spans 15 residues. MiXCR, run by TCRdb on the 5' RACE reads, gives a single entry per CDR3 protein. Among about 79,000 distinct CDR3 sequences listed, approximately 11% were seen once. The sequencing sample was made of whole blood. The clonotype originates from an adult who was a healthcare worker with PCR-confirmed SARS-CoV-2 infection or an uninfected control (not recorded which). V and J are TRBV20-1 and TRBJ2-2, with D perhaps matching TRBD1 (6 bases). The chain's CDR3 is CSARDKGRGTGELFF. The CDR3 coding sequence is TGCAGTGCTAGAGATAAGGGCAGGGGCACCGGGGAGCTGTTTTTT.